This TCR beta chain emerged from a study of blood T cell repertoires in COVID-19 (dated by TCRdb to about 2020). About the full investigation: Samples from collaborators originated in the United States, Italy and Spain and spanned both the acute and convalescent phases of COVID-19. HLA class I and class II types, where available, came from metadata supplied by the sample provider rather than from assay-based typing. The samples were drawn from two sources: the first 160 participants of the ongoing ImmuneRACE study, and fewer than 1,500 subjects contributed by 6 global collaborators. The repertoires were released in a freely available public database intended as a resource for research on the immune response to SARS-CoV-2. A de-identified subject ID, COVID-19 status, age in years and sex were almost always included in the sample metadata. Deeply sampled blood TCRbeta repertoires from subjects exposed to, actively infected with, or recovered from COVID-19 were included in the dataset. The material from the prospective study consisted of cDNA or gDNA derived from T cells, B-cell-depleted T cells, or PBMCs. The full study reports these points: The quantity of clinical and demographic metadata differed by source and by participant and was supplied without curation.

The immunoSEQ Assay, a bias-controlled multiplex PCR, was used to amplify TCRbeta CDR3 regions from genomic DNA. Per the original workflow: The number of nucleated cells in each sample was estimated from the amplification of reference gene primers within the assay. To quantify the absolute abundance of each unique TCRbeta CDR3 rearrangement, sequence reads were collapsed and filtered. For each sample, productive Simpson clonality was calculated as the square root of Simpson's diversity index over productive rearrangements. Held by TCRdb, this immuneACCESS table contains in-frame sequences only and omits some clones. Under half of the omission traces to an unresolved V gene where checked; the cause of the rest is unknown. V and J calls and clone size are given by that table; D and trimming were obtained from the DNA. The sample table holds about 69,000 clones, of which 70% to 90% were seen once. Of the sample, roughly 2% is held by the ten largest clones.

Whole blood was collected in K2EDTA tubes by collaborating institutions according to the institutions' own protocols. For TCRbeta analysis, collaborator samples were shipped as frozen whole blood, as isolated PBMCs, or as DNA extracted from either sample type. For this clone: There is no known antigen for this receptor. The record has no base qualities; no much larger clone is one base away.

This receptor was taken from a man aged 25-45 years with acute or convalescent COVID-19. Input material: peripheral blood.

The CDR3 protein sequence reads: CAWSAGGYHSGGMKAFF. In nucleotides, the sequence is TGTGCCTGGAGTGCCGGTGGGTATCACTCAGGGGGCATGAAAGCTTTCTTT. Recombination linked TRBV30 to TRBJ1-1, and 8 junctional nucleotides match TRBD1. From the cysteine through the phenylalanine, the CDR3 covers 17 amino acids. Only the CDR3 region is kept as DNA, spanning 51 bases read in frame from base 1. After removal of 1 base from V and 9 bases from J, the junction retains 19 bases not matched to a gene. Reading the germline V gene (reference sequence) gives CDR1 GTSNPN and CDR2 SVGIG.